Listed below are T cell receptor beta chains from one sample, sequenced in a study of blood T cell repertoires in COVID-19. Produced via immunoSEQ multiplex PCR; TCRdb's table is partial and in-frame only. The sample records 120,000 or so clones, approximately 82% being singletons. Sequencing used peripheral blood. The receptors shown here come from a woman older than 75 with acute or convalescent COVID-19. The CDR3 runs from the conserved cysteine through the conserved F or W. Each record gives: D gene, clone size, V gene, J gene, CDR3 protein, CDR3 DNA. D genes are given only for firm matches. A row's size may be missing; if present it is once, few, many or a size class.

D: -; size: few; V: TRBV28; J: TRBJ2-3; CDR3: CASSLGGYTDTQYF; DNA: TGTGCCAGCAGTTTAGGAGGGTACACAGATACGCAGTATTTT
D: TRBD1; size: -; V: TRBV6-5; J: TRBJ2-7; CDR3: CASSYSTGTGSHEQYF; DNA: TGTGCCAGCAGTTACTCAACCGGGACAGGGAGCCACGAGCAGTACTTC
D: TRBD1; size: -; V: TRBV27; J: TRBJ1-5; CDR3: CASIGKLTGFYQPQHF; DNA: TGTGCCAGCATTGGGAAGCTGACAGGGTTTTATCAGCCCCAGCATTTT
D: -; size: few; V: TRBV5-6; J: TRBJ1-2; CDR3: CASSSWAHYGYTF; DNA: TGTGCCAGCAGCTCTTGGGCCCACTATGGCTACACCTTC
D: TRBD2; size: -; V: TRBV19; J: TRBJ2-3; CDR3: CATALGGFDTDTQYF; DNA: TGTGCCACCGCTCTCGGGGGGTTTGACACAGATACGCAGTATTTT
D: -; size: -; V: TRBV29-1; J: TRBJ2-3; CDR3: CSVDKGSSTDTQYF; DNA: TGCAGCGTTGATAAGGGGTCGAGCACAGATACGCAGTATTTT
D: TRBD1; size: -; V: TRBV5-1; J: TRBJ2-7; CDR3: CASSPSGTAPTRQYF; DNA: TGCGCCAGCAGCCCCTCCGGGACAGCTCCTACGAGGCAGTACTTC
D: TRBD1; size: -; V: TRBV25-1; J: TRBJ1-4; CDR3: CASSGGTVAYEKLFF; DNA: TGTGCCAGCAGTGGGGGGACAGTTGCTTATGAAAAACTGTTTTTT
D: TRBD1; size: few; V: TRBV11-2; J: TRBJ1-1; CDR3: CASSLDRDTEAFF; DNA: TGTGCCAGCAGCCTGGACAGGGACACTGAAGCTTTCTTT
D: TRBD1; size: -; V: TRBV5-1; J: TRBJ1-1; CDR3: CASSSEGQGRTEAFF; DNA: TGCGCCAGCAGCTCGGAGGGACAGGGCAGGACTGAAGCTTTCTTT
D: TRBD2; size: -; V: TRBV7-2; J: TRBJ2-1; CDR3: CASSLVLAGGIYNEQFF; DNA: TGTGCCAGCAGCTTAGTGCTAGCGGGGGGGATTTACAATGAGCAGTTCTTC
D: TRBD2; size: -; V: TRBV5-1; J: TRBJ2-1; CDR3: CASSVGGGLGRRNGEQFF; DNA: TGCGCCAGCTCCGTGGGGGGGGGATTGGGACGGAGGAATGGTGAGCAGTTCTTC
D: TRBD2; size: -; V: TRBV28; J: TRBJ2-7; CDR3: CASSRTSDHSYEQYF; DNA: TGTGCCAGCAGCCGGACTAGCGACCACTCCTACGAGCAGTACTTC
D: TRBD2; size: -; V: TRBV7-2; J: TRBJ2-3; CDR3: CASSLVSTSGASTDTQYF; DNA: TGTGCCAGCAGCTTAGTTTCAACTAGCGGGGCTAGCACAGATACGCAGTATTTT
D: -; size: -; V: TRBV4-1; J: TRBJ1-4; CDR3: CASSHSYREEKLFF; DNA: TGCGCCAGCAGCCATTCCTACCGGGAGGAAAAACTGTTTTTT
D: TRBD1; size: -; V: TRBV11-2; J: TRBJ2-7; CDR3: CASSTDRAEQYF; DNA: TGTGCCAGCAGCACAGACAGGGCCGAGCAGTACTTC
D: TRBD2; size: -; V: TRBV30; J: TRBJ2-3; CDR3: CAWSSGAGDTQYF; DNA: TGTGCCTGGTCTAGCGGGGCGGGAGATACGCAGTATTTT
D: -; size: -; V: TRBV5-8; J: TRBJ2-4; CDR3: CASSFPGKNIQYF; DNA: TGTGCCAGCAGCTTTCCAGGCAAAAACATTCAGTACTTC
D: -; size: once; V: TRBV2; J: TRBJ1-4; CDR3: CASRVDSLNEKLFF; DNA: TGTGCCAGCAGGGTAGACAGTCTTAATGAAAAACTGTTTTTT
D: TRBD2; size: -; V: TRBV4-2; J: TRBJ2-5; CDR3: CASSPRTSGYQETQYF; DNA: TGTGCCAGCAGCCCTCGGACTAGCGGGTACCAAGAGACCCAGTACTTC
D: TRBD1; size: -; V: TRBV19; J: TRBJ1-2; CDR3: CASRDQSGTGVGYTF; DNA: TGTGCCAGTAGGGACCAAAGCGGGACAGGGGTCGGCTACACCTTC
D: TRBD1; size: -; V: TRBV19; J: TRBJ1-5; CDR3: CASSISQGVSGNQPQHF; DNA: TGTGCCAGTAGTATTTCACAGGGGGTTTCTGGCAATCAGCCCCAGCATTTT
D: -; size: -; V: TRBV10-1; J: TRBJ2-7; CDR3: CASSFQGAYEQYF; DNA: TGCGCCAGCAGTTTTCAGGGTGCCTACGAGCAGTACTTC
D: -; size: -; V: TRBV5-4; J: TRBJ2-5; CDR3: CASSLDTKETQYF; DNA: TGTGCCAGCAGCCTGGACACAAAAGAGACCCAGTACTTC
D: TRBD1; size: -; V: TRBV30; J: TRBJ2-6; CDR3: CACTGDGANVLTF; DNA: TGTGCCTGTACAGGGGACGGGGCCAACGTCCTGACTTTC
D: TRBD2; size: -; V: TRBV5-1; J: TRBJ2-2; CDR3: CASSLAHSGSSTGELFF; DNA: TGCGCCAGCAGCTTGGCCCATAGCGGGAGTAGCACCGGGGAGCTGTTTTTT
D: TRBD1; size: -; V: TRBV30; J: TRBJ2-3; CDR3: CAWDREITDTQYF; DNA: TGTGCCTGGGACAGGGAAATCACAGATACGCAGTATTTT
D: TRBD1; size: -; V: TRBV2; J: TRBJ2-1; CDR3: CASRPRQGVTHYNEQFF; DNA: TGTGCCAGCAGACCGAGACAGGGGGTGACACACTACAATGAGCAGTTCTTC
D: TRBD1; size: -; V: TRBV5-4; J: TRBJ2-7; CDR3: CASSLIGQGGDEQYF; DNA: TGTGCCAGCAGCTTGATAGGACAGGGTGGAGACGAGCAGTACTTC
D: -; size: -; V: TRBV5-4; J: TRBJ2-7; CDR3: CASSFNGAYEQYF; DNA: TGTGCCAGCAGCTTCAACGGGGCCTACGAGCAGTACTTC
D: -; size: -; V: TRBV29-1; J: TRBJ2-5; CDR3: CSVSRAIQETQYF; DNA: TGCAGCGTAAGCAGGGCCATTCAAGAGACCCAGTACTTC
D: TRBD2; size: once; V: TRBV6-2/TRBV6-3; J: TRBJ2-5; CDR3: CASSYCLTSGRETQYF; DNA: TGTGCCAGCAGTTACTGTCTGACTAGCGGGAGAGAGACCCAGTACTTC
D: -; size: -; V: TRBV2; J: TRBJ2-1; CDR3: CASSETGVQFF; DNA: TGTGCCAGCAGTGAGACGGGGGTGCAGTTCTTC
D: TRBD2; size: -; V: TRBV3-1/TRBV3-2; J: TRBJ2-3; CDR3: CASSQYNPMTSRYPPQYF; DNA: TGTGCCAGCAGCCAATACAACCCAATGACTAGCCGTTACCCACCGCAGTATTTT
D: TRBD2; size: -; V: TRBV6-1; J: TRBJ2-1; CDR3: CASSDGGTTYNEQFF; DNA: TGTGCCAGCAGTGACGGGGGGACTACCTACAATGAGCAGTTCTTC
D: TRBD1; size: once; V: TRBV11-3; J: TRBJ2-7; CDR3: CASSPRTGTYEQYF; DNA: TGTGCCAGCAGCCCCCGGACAGGTACCTACGAGCAGTACTTC
D: TRBD1; size: -; V: TRBV12-5; J: TRBJ1-1; CDR3: CASGFGQGGAEAFF; DNA: TGTGCTAGTGGTTTTGGACAGGGTGGAGCTGAAGCTTTCTTT
D: -; size: -; V: TRBV4-3; J: TRBJ1-2; CDR3: CASSQGGVAGYTF; DNA: TGCGCCAGCAGCCAAGGCGGCGTCGCTGGCTACACCTTC
D: -; size: once; V: TRBV19; J: TRBJ1-2; CDR3: CASSMVDRYYGYTF; DNA: TGTGCCAGTAGTATGGTAGACAGATACTATGGCTACACCTTC
D: -; size: -; V: TRBV30; J: TRBJ2-1; CDR3: CAWSVGAQGSNEQFF; DNA: TGTGCCTGGAGTGTAGGGGCCCAGGGCTCAAATGAGCAGTTCTTC
D: TRBD1; size: -; V: TRBV5-1; J: TRBJ2-1; CDR3: CASSFGTGGGRWFF; DNA: TGCGCCAGCAGCTTCGGTACAGGGGGTGGTCGGTGGTTCTTC
D: -; size: -; V: TRBV9; J: TRBJ2-1; CDR3: CASSLRDYASYNEQFF; DNA: TGTGCCAGCAGCTTACGAGACTACGCCTCCTACAATGAGCAGTTCTTC
D: -; size: medium-sized; V: TRBV9; J: TRBJ2-7; CDR3: CASSVENGRADEQYF; DNA: TGTGCCAGCAGCGTAGAAAACGGTAGAGCGGACGAGCAGTACTTC
D: TRBD1; size: -; V: TRBV12-3/TRBV12-4; J: TRBJ1-4; CDR3: CASRGQGSEKLFF; DNA: TGTGCCAGCAGAGGACAGGGGAGTGAAAAACTGTTTTTT
D: -; size: -; V: TRBV5-1; J: TRBJ1-1; CDR3: CASSLQGNTEAFF; DNA: TGCGCCAGCAGCTTGCAGGGAAACACTGAAGCTTTCTTT
D: -; size: -; V: TRBV12-3/TRBV12-4; J: TRBJ2-7; CDR3: CASRGAGAEQYF; DNA: TGTGCCAGCCGGGGGGCCGGGGCCGAGCAGTACTTC
D: -; size: -; V: TRBV4-2; J: TRBJ1-1; CDR3: CASSQDLQNTEAFF; DNA: TGTGCCAGCAGCCAAGATTTACAGAACACTGAAGCTTTCTTT
D: -; size: -; V: TRBV14; J: TRBJ1-5; CDR3: CASSQEGAGNQPQHF; DNA: TGTGCCAGCAGCCAAGAGGGCGCCGGCAATCAGCCCCAGCATTTT
D: -; size: few; V: TRBV5-6; J: TRBJ1-6; CDR3: CASSWAQRSPLHF; DNA: TGTGCCAGCAGCTGGGCGCAGAGATCACCCCTCCACTTT
D: TRBD1; size: -; V: TRBV5-1; J: TRBJ1-3; CDR3: CASSLNTGTGGNTIYF; DNA: TGCGCCAGCAGCTTAAACACCGGGACAGGGGGAAACACCATATATTTT
D: TRBD2; size: -; V: TRBV20-1; J: TRBJ2-3; CDR3: CSASDPLRGGQDTQYF; DNA: TGCAGTGCTAGTGACCCCCTTCGGGGAGGGCAGGATACGCAGTATTTT
D: TRBD1; size: -; V: TRBV19; J: TRBJ1-2; CDR3: CASSPGQDSFSYTF; DNA: TGTGCCAGTAGCCCGGGACAGGATTCCTTCAGCTACACCTTC
D: -; size: few; V: TRBV3-1/TRBV3-2; J: TRBJ2-1; CDR3: CASSQDHQGHNEQFF; DNA: TGTGCCAGCAGCCAAGATCATCAGGGTCACAATGAGCAGTTCTTC
D: -; size: -; V: TRBV18; J: TRBJ2-2; CDR3: CASSPLTEFTGELFF; DNA: TGTGCCAGCTCACCACTGACAGAATTCACCGGGGAGCTGTTTTTT